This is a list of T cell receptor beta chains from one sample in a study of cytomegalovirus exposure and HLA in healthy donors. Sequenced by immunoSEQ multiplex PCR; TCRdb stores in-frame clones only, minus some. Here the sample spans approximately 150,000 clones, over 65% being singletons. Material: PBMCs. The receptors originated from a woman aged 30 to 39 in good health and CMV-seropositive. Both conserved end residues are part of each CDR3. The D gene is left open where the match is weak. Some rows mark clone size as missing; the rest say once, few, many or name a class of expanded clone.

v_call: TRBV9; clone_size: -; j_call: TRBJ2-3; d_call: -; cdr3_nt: TGTGCCAGCAGCGTAGTCGGGAGAACAGATACGCAGTATTTT; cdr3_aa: CASSVVGRTDTQYF
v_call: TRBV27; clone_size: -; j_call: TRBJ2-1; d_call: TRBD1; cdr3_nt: TGTGCCAGCAGTTCCGGGACAGGGGGTAGGGGTGAGCAGTTCTTC; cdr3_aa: CASSSGTGGRGEQFF
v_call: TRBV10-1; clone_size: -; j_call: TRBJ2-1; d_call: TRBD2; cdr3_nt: TGCGCCAGCAGATCAGGGACTAGCGGGAGTAATGAGCAGTTCTTC; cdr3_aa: CASRSGTSGSNEQFF
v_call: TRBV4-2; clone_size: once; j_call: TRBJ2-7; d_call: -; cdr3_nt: TGTGCCAGCAGCCCTACCCCGGGGTGGGAGGAATCCCACGAGCAGTACTTC; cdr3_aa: CASSPTPGWEESHEQYF
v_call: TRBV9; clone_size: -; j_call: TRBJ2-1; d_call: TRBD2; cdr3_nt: TGTGCCAGCAGTGAAGAAGTAGCGGGCTCAGAGGCCGATGAGCAGTTCTTC; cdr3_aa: CASSEEVAGSEADEQFF
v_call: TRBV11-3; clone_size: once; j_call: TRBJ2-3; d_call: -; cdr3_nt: TGTGCCAGCAGCTTACGGGGAGGAACAGATACGCAGTATTTT; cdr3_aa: CASSLRGGTDTQYF
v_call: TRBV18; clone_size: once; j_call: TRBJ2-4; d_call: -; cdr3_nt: TGTGCCAGCTCACCACGCGAGGGGGGGTCCAAAAACATTCAGTACTTC; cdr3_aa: CASSPREGGSKNIQYF
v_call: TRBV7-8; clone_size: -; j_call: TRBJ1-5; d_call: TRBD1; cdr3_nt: TGTGCCAGCAGCCTAAGGGGAGGGACAGGACCAGGTCAGCCCCAGCATTTT; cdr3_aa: CASSLRGGTGPGQPQHF
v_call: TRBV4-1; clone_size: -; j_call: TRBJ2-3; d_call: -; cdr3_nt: TGCGCCAGCAGCCACCGCTCGGGAGAAAGTACAGATACGCAGTATTTT; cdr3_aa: CASSHRSGESTDTQYF
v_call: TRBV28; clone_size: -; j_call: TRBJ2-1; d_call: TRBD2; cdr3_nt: TGTGCCAGCATCGGACTAGCGGTTTACAATGAGCAGTTCTTC; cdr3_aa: CASIGLAVYNEQFF
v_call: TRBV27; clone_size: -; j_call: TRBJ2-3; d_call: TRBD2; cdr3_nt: TGTGCCAGCAGTTTATTAAGGGCTAGCGGGAGGCCCGTAGATACGCAGTATTTT; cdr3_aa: CASSLLRASGRPVDTQYF
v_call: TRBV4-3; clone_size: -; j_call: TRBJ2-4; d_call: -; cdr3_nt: TGCGCCAGCAGCCAATCCGCACAGGCCAGCGGGCCGAATGAAAAAAACATTCAGTACTTC; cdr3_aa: CASSQSAQASGPNEKNIQYF
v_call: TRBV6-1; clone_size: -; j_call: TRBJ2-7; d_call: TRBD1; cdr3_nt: TGTGCCAGCAGTGAAAATACAGGGGGCGCGGGGGAGCAGTACTTC; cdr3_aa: CASSENTGGAGEQYF
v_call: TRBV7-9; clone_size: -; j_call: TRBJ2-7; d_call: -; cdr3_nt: TGTGCCAGCTCTACTTCCCGCGCGGGGGCGTCGTACGAGCAGTACTTC; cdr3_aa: CASSTSRAGASYEQYF
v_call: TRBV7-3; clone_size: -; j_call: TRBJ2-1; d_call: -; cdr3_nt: TGTGCCAGCAGGGACAGTAACAATGAGCAGTTCTTC; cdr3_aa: CASRDSNNEQFF
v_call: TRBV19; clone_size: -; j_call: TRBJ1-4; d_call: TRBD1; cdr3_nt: TGTGCCAGTAGTAAAGGGACAGGTTCATATGAAAAACTGTTTTTT; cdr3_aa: CASSKGTGSYEKLFF
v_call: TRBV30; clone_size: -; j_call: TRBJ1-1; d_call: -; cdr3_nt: TGTGCCTCGCTATACAACACTGAAGCTTTCTTT; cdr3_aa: CASLYNTEAFF
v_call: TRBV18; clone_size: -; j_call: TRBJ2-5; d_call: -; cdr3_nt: TGTGCCAGCTCACCACGGTCTGTCGTTCAGGAGACCCAGTACTTC; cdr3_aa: CASSPRSVVQETQYF
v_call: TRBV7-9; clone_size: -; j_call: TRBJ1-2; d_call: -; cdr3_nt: TGTGCCAGCCCCGGAGTCTACTATGGCTACACCTTC; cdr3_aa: CASPGVYYGYTF
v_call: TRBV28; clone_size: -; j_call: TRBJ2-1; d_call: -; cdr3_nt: TGTGCCAGCAGTTACATCAACGGAGGGGATGAGCAGTTCTTC; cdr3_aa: CASSYINGGDEQFF
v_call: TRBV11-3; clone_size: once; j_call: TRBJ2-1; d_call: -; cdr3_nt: TGTGCCAGCAGCCGCAGGGGTCGCAATGAGCAGTTCTTC; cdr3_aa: CASSRRGRNEQFF
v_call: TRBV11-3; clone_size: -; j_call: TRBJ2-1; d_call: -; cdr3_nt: TGTGCCAGCAGCCCCCGGCTAGGTGACTACAATGAGCAGTTCTTC; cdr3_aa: CASSPRLGDYNEQFF